The 13 T cell receptor beta chains below all came from one sample that was sequenced in a study of response to subunit inactivated influenza vaccine (dated by TCRdb to 2016 to 2018). Library preparation used RT-PCR. The instrument was an Illumina HiSeq 2500. TCRdb trimmed public reads at Q25 via fastp, called clones via MiXCR and kept in-frame beta chains. Each entry merges the rows of one CDR3 protein and shows their most common DNA and genes. Here the sample has some 800,000 distinct CDR3 sequences; around 20% occur a single time. The ten biggest clones cover roughly a tenth of the sample. The sample here was PBMCs from blood, taken 4 to 6 days after vaccination. The origin of the receptors is a man aged 50-59 years who received an inactivated influenza vaccine. Donor details come from another sample of the same person, matched by shared clones.

This clonotype appeared a few times. The J gene is TRBJ2-1, the V gene TRBV3-1; 8 nucleotides line up with TRBD2. The germline gives CDR1 LGHDT, CDR2 YNNKEL (reference sequence). J was trimmed by 5 bases and V by 4 bases; bases with no gene match: 10. The CDR3 contains 16 residues. CDR3 DNA sequence: TGTGCCAGCAGCCGAGGACTAGCTCGTAGCCACAATGAGCAGTTCTTC. Its translation: CASSRGLARSHNEQFF.

This clonotype was detected a few times. V gene TRBV12-3 or TRBV12-4 combines with J gene TRBJ1-3; D unclear. The V end lost 6 bases, the J end lost 2 bases, and 8 bases lay between the germline ends. This CDR3 region has 13 residues. CDR3 sequence: CASSPSTGNTIYF. The CDR3 nucleotides are TGTGCCAGCAGCCCGTCAACTGGAAACACCATATATTTT.

This chain uses TRBV20-1 with TRBJ1-5; D call uncertain. The CDR3 extends over 15 amino acids. CDR1 is DFQATT, CDR2 SNEGSKA, per germline (reference sequence). V lost 3 bases and J lost 1, with 13 bases in between. The CDR3 loop reads CSASLSGGSNQPQHF. CDR3 nucleotide sequence: TGCAGTGCTAGTCTGTCAGGTGGAAGCAATCAGCCCCAGCATTTT.

Only a few counts were recorded for this clonotype. This chain connects TRBV20-1 to TRBJ2-7; D is unresolved. V lost 2 bases, J lost 5 bases, and 7 bases lay in between. Germline values: CDR1 DFQATT, CDR2 SNEGSKA (reference sequence). There are 11 residues in the CDR3. CDR3 protein: CSARKNNEQYF. DNA of the CDR3: TGCAGTGCTAGAAAAAATAACGAGCAGTACTTC.

The rearrangement uses TRBV7-2 and TRBJ2-5, with D perhaps matching TRBD1 (5 bases). From germline, CDR1 is SGHTA and CDR2 FQGNSA. Trimming cost V 6 bases and J 5 bases, with 10 bases left between them. This CDR3 has 12 amino acids. The CDR3 DNA is TGTGCCAGCAGACCCGCAGGGGAGACCCAGTACTTC. Translated: CASRPAGETQYF.

This clonotype was recorded a few times. V is TRBV12-3 or TRBV12-4 and J is TRBJ1-5; D uncertain. V lost 3 bases and J 5 bases, leaving 8 bases between the germline ends. The CDR3 runs 13 residues. The CDR3 here is CASSFSEDQPQHF. CDR3 nucleotides: TGTGCCAGCAGTTTTTCAGAGGATCAGCCCCAGCATTTT.

The V and J genes are TRBV9 and TRBJ2-1; 12 positions agree with TRBD2. Per the germline V gene, CDR1 is SGDLS and CDR2 is YYNGEE. V shed 3 bases and J 0 bases; nucleotides not matched to a gene: 13. The CDR3 is made up of 20 amino acids. The CDR3 reads CASSDRLAGDTPSSYNEQFF. In DNA form, the CDR3 reads TGTGCCAGCAGCGACCGACTAGCGGGAGACACCCCTAGCTCCTACAATGAGCAGTTCTTC.

The J gene is TRBJ2-3, the V gene TRBV3-1; TRBD1 matches 9 bases. Germline V lookup: CDR1 LGHDT, CDR2 YNNKEL (reference sequence). The ends lost 0 bases at V and 1 base at J; junction bases unmatched: 5. The CDR3 is 17 amino acids. The CDR3 DNA reads as TGTGCCAGCAGCCAAGAGGGACAGGGATACGGCACAGATACGCAGTATTTT. Translated: CASSQEGQGYGTDTQYF.

The chain combines TRBV25-1 with TRBJ1-2; tentatively, D is TRBD1 (6 bases). The CDR3 length is 16 residues. Per germline, CDR1 MGHDK and CDR2 SYGVNS. Between the trimmed V and J ends, which lost 4 bases and 3 bases, there was a span of 18 bases. The CDR3 loop reads CASSVGGGGGDYGYTF. The CDR3 nucleotides are TGTGCCAGCAGTGTTGGGGGCGGAGGGGGTGACTATGGCTACACCTTC.

V and J are TRBV9 and TRBJ1-5; D is perhaps TRBD1 (5 bases). Trimming stripped 0 bases from V and 0 bases from J, with 10 bases between. Germline loops: CDR1 SGDLS, CDR2 YYNGEE. The length of the CDR3 is 16 residues. The CDR3 DNA follows: TGTGCCAGCAGCGTAGCAGGGCGTTATAGCAATCAGCCCCAGCATTTT. This gives the protein CASSVAGRYSNQPQHF.

There are a few counts of this clonotype. V is TRBV28 and J is TRBJ1-5, with 7 bases aligning to TRBD1. CDR1 is MDHEN and CDR2 is SYDVKM in the germline V gene. The CDR3 is 17 residues long. V gave up 5 bases and J gave up 0 bases; unmatched junction bases: 10. CDR3 sequence: CASSKGDSDYSNQPQHF. DNA of the CDR3: TGTGCCAGCAGTAAGGGGGACAGCGACTATAGCAATCAGCCCCAGCATTTT.

This clonotype was picked up a small number of times. The chain employs TRBV18 and TRBJ2-3; TRBD1 is a possible D gene (5 bases). Germline lookup yields CDR1 KGHSH and CDR2 LQKENI. The length of the CDR3 is 17 residues. Trimming cost V 1 base and J 0 bases, with 14 bases left between them. DNA of the CDR3: TGTGCCAGCTCACCACAGTCGGTCAGGGCAAGCACAGATACGCAGTATTTT. This gives the protein CASSPQSVRASTDTQYF.

CDR3 amino acids: CASSLEASLHNEQFF. CDR3 nucleotides: TGTGCCAGCAGCTTAGAGGCTAGCCTGCACAATGAGCAGTTCTTC. The rearrangement joins TRBV11-1 to TRBJ2-1, with D possibly being TRBD2 (5 bases). V was cut by 1 base and J by 5 bases, with 12 bases left in between. Germline V gene sequence: CDR1 SGHAT, CDR2 FQDESV (reference sequence). CDR3 length: 15 residues.